The 17 T cell receptor beta chains listed next were all sequenced from one sample in a study of OX40 agonist ivuxolimab in advanced cancers. The protocol was immunoSEQ multiplex PCR, while the TCRdb copy is restricted to in-frame clones and leaves out a portion. The data show roughly 64,000 clones, with roughly 84% seen just once and 2% to 3% held by the top ten. The specimen comprised CD4+ or CD8+ T cells sorted from blood, sampled in a trial of the OX40 agonist ivuxolimab. These receptors were collected from an adult with an advanced solid tumor such as melanoma, head and neck, liver or kidney cancer.

The genes are TRBV5-6 and TRBJ1-4; maybe TRBD1 (5 bases). This CDR3 contains 14 residues. V gave up 0 bases and J gave up 4 bases, with 7 bases separating them. Per the germline V gene, CDR1 is SGHDT and CDR2 is YYEEEE. The CDR3 here is CASSLGRGNEKLFF. DNA for the CDR3: TGTGCCAGCAGCTTGGGAAGGGGTAATGAAAAACTGTTTTTT.

This chain links TRBV5-8 with TRBJ1-1, with D unclear. This CDR3 is 13 amino acids long. Looked up from germline, CDR1 is SGHTS and CDR2 is YDEGEE. Deletions cut 3 bases from V and 6 bases from J, with 12 bases between. The CDR3 region is CASSWTRIAEAFF. In DNA form, the CDR3 reads TGTGCCAGCAGCTGGACGCGGATAGCTGAAGCTTTCTTT.

The chain carries TRBV30 and TRBJ1-1; D might be TRBD1 (6 bases). The CDR3 extends over 12 amino acids. Per the germline V gene, CDR1 is GTSNPN and CDR2 is SVGIG (reference sequence). V was pared by 8 bases and J by 6 bases, with 16 bases between. CDR3 bases: TGTGCCGGAAGGGGGAAGAGGGCTGAAGCTTTCTTT. It codes for CAGRGKRAEAFF. Drawing the rest from reference TRBV30 and TRBJ1-1, the complete variable domain is SQTIHQWPATLVQPVGSPLSLECTVEGTSNPNLYWYRQAAGRGLQLLFYSVGIGQISSEVPQNLSASRPQDRQFILSSKKLLLSDSGFYLCAGRGKRAEAFFGQGTRLTVV.

The rearrangement uses TRBV11-3 and TRBJ2-7; D tentatively reads TRBD1 or TRBD2 (5 bases each). This CDR3 region has 16 residues. V was shortened by 3 bases and J by 3 bases, with 18 bases between the two germline ends. Germline V lookup: CDR1 SGHNT, CDR2 YENEEA. CDR3 loop: CASSFKTTAGSYEQYF. DNA for the CDR3: TGTGCCAGCAGCTTCAAGACCACCGCAGGGAGCTACGAGCAGTACTTC.

This clone was seen only a few times. The chain uses TRBV2 and TRBJ1-5, with 8 bases identical to TRBD1. In germline, CDR1 is SNHLY, CDR2 FYNNEI. V lost 3 bases, J lost 6 bases, and 7 bases stayed unmatched. The CDR3 has 15 residues. The chain's CDR3 is CASSDLTGDFQPQHF. The DNA for the CDR3 is TGTGCCAGCAGTGACTTGACAGGGGATTTTCAGCCCCAGCATTTT. Drawing the rest from reference TRBV2 and TRBJ1-5, the complete variable domain is EPEVTQTPSHQVTQMGQEVILRCVPISNHLYFYWYRQILGQKVEFLVSFYNNEISEKSEIFDDQFSVERPDGSNFTLKIRSTKLEDSAMYFCASSDLTGDFQPQHFGDGTRLSIL.

J is TRBJ1-2 and V is TRBV11-2; possibly TRBD1 for D (5 bases). V lost 2 bases to trimming and J lost 1 base, with 17 bases between them. There are 17 residues in the CDR3. Germline values: CDR1 SGHAT, CDR2 FQNNGV. CDR3 in DNA: TGTGCCAGCAGCTTACCTCCGGGACGGAAACATAACTATGGCTACACCTTC. Protein product: CASSLPPGRKHNYGYTF.

The rearrangement uses TRBV11-1 and TRBJ1-6; no definite D call. Trimming removed 2 bases at V and 10 bases at J, with 12 bases between. From germline, CDR1 is SGHAT and CDR2 FQDESV (reference sequence). This CDR3 region has 14 residues. The CDR3 DNA sequence: TGTGCCAGCAGCTTACTGCACCCGAAATCACCCCTCCACTTT. This encodes CASSLLHPKSPLHF. The variable domain in full, with the rest retrieved from reference TRBV11-1 and TRBJ1-6, is EAEVAQSPRYKITEKSQAVAFWCDPISGHATLYWYRQILGQGPELLVQFQDESVVDDSQLPKDRFSAERLKGVDSTLKIQPAELGDSAMYLCASSLLHPKSPLHFGNGTRLTVT.

V gene TRBV7-2 combines with J gene TRBJ2-3, with D perhaps being TRBD1 or TRBD2 (5 bases each). Per the germline V gene, CDR1 is SGHTA and CDR2 is FQGNSA. Between the trimmed V and J ends, which lost 2 bases and 2 bases, there was a span of 20 bases. The CDR3 consists of 18 residues. The CDR3 region has the DNA TGTGCCAGCAGCTTAACGGGGCTTAGACGAGGATACACAGATACGCAGTATTTT. Protein sequence: CASSLTGLRRGYTDTQYF.

The rearrangement links TRBV6-4 to TRBJ2-2; tentatively, D is TRBD2 (6 bases). The germline V gene encodes CDR1 MRHNA and CDR2 SNTAGT. The V end was cut by 6 bases, the J end by 2 bases, with 16 bases between. This CDR3 has 16 amino acids. The CDR3 is CASRPSGVRNTGELFF. CDR3 nucleotides: TGTGCCAGCAGACCATCGGGGGTCCGAAACACCGGGGAGCTGTTTTTT.

The chain has TRBV9 and TRBJ1-2; D gene unclear. CDR1 SGDLS and CDR2 YYNGEE come from the germline V gene. The CDR3 loop spans 12 amino acids. V gave up 0 bases and J gave up 2 bases, with 2 bases separating them. CDR3 protein: CASSVENYGYTF. CDR3 nucleotide sequence: TGTGCCAGCAGCGTAGAAAACTATGGCTACACCTTC.

J is TRBJ1-1 and V is TRBV7-3; the D gene is possibly TRBD1 (6 bases). Trimming cost V 5 bases and J 1 base, with 8 bases left between them. The CDR3 has 13 amino acids. From germline, CDR1 is SGHTA and CDR2 FQGTGA. CDR3 in amino acids: CASSPGANTEAFF. DNA of the CDR3: TGTGCCAGCAGCCCGGGGGCGAACACTGAAGCTTTCTTT. The variable domain in full, with the rest retrieved from reference TRBV7-3 and TRBJ1-1, is GAGVSQTPSNKVTEKGKYVELRCDPISGHTALYWYRQSLGQGPEFLIYFQGTGAADDSGLPNDRFFAVRPEGSVSTLKIQRTERGDSAVYLCASSPGANTEAFFGQGTRLTVV.

The chain joins TRBV5-6 to TRBJ2-7, with D possibly TRBD1 on 6 matching bases. Germline CDR1 and CDR2: SGHDT and YYEEEE. The CDR3 covers 16 residues. Trimming took off 4 bases at V and 2 bases at J, with 19 bases between the two ends. The CDR3 reads CASSQGVSGQTYEQYF. DNA of the CDR3: TGTGCCAGCAGCCAAGGTGTCTCGGGACAAACCTACGAGCAGTACTTC.

The chain joins TRBV19 to TRBJ1-1, with a weak D call TRBD1 (6 bases). V dropped 1 base and J dropped 1 base, with 7 bases sitting between them. The CDR3 sequence is 14 residues long. CDR1 and CDR2 from the germline V gene are LNHDA and SQIVND (reference sequence). CDR3 protein: CASSIVTGNTEAFF. The CDR3 coding sequence is TGTGCCAGTAGTATAGTGACAGGGAACACTGAAGCTTTCTTT. Full variable domain (outside the CDR3, taken from reference TRBV19 and TRBJ1-1): DGGITQSPKYLFRKEGQNVTLSCEQNLNHDAMYWYRQDPGQGLRLIYYSQIVNDFQKGDIAEGYSVSREKKESFPLTVTSAQKNPTAFYLCASSIVTGNTEAFFGQGTRLTVV.

This chain connects TRBV5-8 to TRBJ1-2, with 7 bases aligning to TRBD1. After removal of 7 bases from V and 3 bases from J, the junction contained 9 bases not matched to a gene. The germline CDR1 and CDR2 sequences are SGHTS and YDEGEE. The CDR3 sequence is 14 residues long. CDR3 residues: CASDDREEDYGYTF. The CDR3 DNA reads TGTGCCAGCGACGACAGGGAAGAAGACTATGGCTACACCTTC.

CDR3 nucleotides: TGTGCCAGCAGCGGACGGGGTAGCACAGATACGCAGTATTTT. It specifies CASSGRGSTDTQYF. The chain is built from TRBV9 and TRBJ2-3; D may be TRBD2 (5 bases). Trimming pared 3 bases from V and 0 bases from J, leaving 8 bases between. The V gene's germline CDR1 is SGDLS and CDR2 YYNGEE. The CDR3 loop spans 14 amino acids.

The chain couples TRBV5-1 to TRBJ2-6, with 9 bases fitting TRBD1. V lost 5 bases, J lost 11 bases, and 2 bases stayed unmatched. CDR1 is SGHRS, CDR2 YFSETQ, per germline. This CDR3 comprises 12 residues. DNA of the CDR3: TGCGCCAGCAGGCGGACAGGGGACGTCCTGACTTTC. This encodes CASRRTGDVLTF.

The chain has TRBV5-5 and TRBJ2-5; D is unclear. Germline-derived CDR1 and CDR2 are SGHKS and YYEKEE (reference sequence). There are 14 residues in the CDR3. Between the trimmed V and J ends, which lost 4 bases and 1 base, there was a span of 11 bases. This CDR3 is CASSRWDVQETQYF. CDR3 DNA sequence: TGTGCCAGCAGCCGGTGGGATGTCCAAGAGACCCAGTACTTC.